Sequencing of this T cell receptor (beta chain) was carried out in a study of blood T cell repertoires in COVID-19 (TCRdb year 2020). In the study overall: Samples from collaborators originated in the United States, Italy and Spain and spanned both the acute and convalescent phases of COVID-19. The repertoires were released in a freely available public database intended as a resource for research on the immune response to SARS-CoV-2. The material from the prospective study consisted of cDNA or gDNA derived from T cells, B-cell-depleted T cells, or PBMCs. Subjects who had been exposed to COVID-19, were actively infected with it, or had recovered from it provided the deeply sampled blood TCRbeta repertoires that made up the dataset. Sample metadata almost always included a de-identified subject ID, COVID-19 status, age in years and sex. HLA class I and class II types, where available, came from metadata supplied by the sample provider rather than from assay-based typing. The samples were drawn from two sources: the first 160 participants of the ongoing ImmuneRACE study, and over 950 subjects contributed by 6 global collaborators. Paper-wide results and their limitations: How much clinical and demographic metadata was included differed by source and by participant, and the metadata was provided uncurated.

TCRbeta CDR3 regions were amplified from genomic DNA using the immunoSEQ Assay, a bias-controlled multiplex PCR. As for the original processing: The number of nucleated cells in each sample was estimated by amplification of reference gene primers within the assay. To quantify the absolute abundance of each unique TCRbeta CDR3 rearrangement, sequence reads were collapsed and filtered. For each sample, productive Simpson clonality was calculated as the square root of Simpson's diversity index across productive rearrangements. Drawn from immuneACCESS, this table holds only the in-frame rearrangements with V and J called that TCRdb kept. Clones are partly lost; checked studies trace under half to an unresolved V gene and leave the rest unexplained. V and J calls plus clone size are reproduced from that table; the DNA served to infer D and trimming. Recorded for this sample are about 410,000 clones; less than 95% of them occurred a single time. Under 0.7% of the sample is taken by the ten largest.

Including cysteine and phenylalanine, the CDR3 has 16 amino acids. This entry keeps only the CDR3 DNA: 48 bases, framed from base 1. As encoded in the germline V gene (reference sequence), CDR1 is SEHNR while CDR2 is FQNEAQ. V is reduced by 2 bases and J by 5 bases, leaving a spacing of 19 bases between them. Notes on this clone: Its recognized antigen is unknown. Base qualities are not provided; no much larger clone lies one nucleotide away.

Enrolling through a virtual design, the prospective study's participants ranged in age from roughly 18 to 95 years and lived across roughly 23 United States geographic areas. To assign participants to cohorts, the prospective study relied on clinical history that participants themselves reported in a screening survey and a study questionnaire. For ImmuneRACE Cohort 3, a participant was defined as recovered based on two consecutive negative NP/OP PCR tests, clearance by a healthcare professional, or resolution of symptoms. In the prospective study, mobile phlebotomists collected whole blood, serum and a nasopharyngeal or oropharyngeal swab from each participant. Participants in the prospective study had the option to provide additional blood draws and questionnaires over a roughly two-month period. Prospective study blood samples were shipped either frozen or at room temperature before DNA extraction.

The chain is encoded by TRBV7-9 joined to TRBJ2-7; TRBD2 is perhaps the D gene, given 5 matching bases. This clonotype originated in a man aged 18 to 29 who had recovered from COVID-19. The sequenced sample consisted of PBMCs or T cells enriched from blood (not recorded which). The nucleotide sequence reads TGTGCCAGCAGCTTAAGCGGCCTCCGACTAAAAAACGAGCAGTACTTC. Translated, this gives CASSLSGLRLKNEQYF. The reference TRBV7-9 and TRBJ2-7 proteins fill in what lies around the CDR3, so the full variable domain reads DTGVSQNPRHKITKRGQNVTFRCDPISEHNRLYWYRQTLGQGPEFLTYFQNEAQLEKSRLLSDRFSAERPKGSFSTLEIQRTEQGDSAMYLCASSLSGLRLKNEQYFGPGTRLTVT.